The T cell receptor (beta chain) described here comes from a study of T cells in narcolepsy. Whole-study context: Healthy controls were enrolled alongside patients with narcolepsy type 1 or type 2.

Whole-study findings and limits: Comparing one patient's CSF and blood CD4+ clonotypes highlighted HCRT- and TRIB2-specific autoreactive clonotypes. Reportedly, autoreactive clonotypes were serially detected in patients' blood but not controls'. No autoreactive T cell clone sequences appeared in some memory CD4+ repertoires.

Worth noting for this clone: Its antigen is not identified.

The method was immunoSEQ multiplex PCR; TCRdb's version includes in-frame clones alone and lacks a portion of them. This repertoire shows around 19,000 clones, around 83% found once; its top ten account for 1.6%. This receptor was identified in a human donor in good health. Sequencing used memory (CD45RA-) CD4+ T cells from blood.

The CDR3 DNA reads as TGTGCCAGCAGCTATAGGACGGATGGCTACACCTTC. Residues: CASSYRTDGYTF. The chain recombines TRBV5-4 with TRBJ1-2; no reliable D call. V was trimmed by 3 bases and J by 6 bases, leaving 9 bases between them. This CDR3 region has 12 residues. The V gene's germline CDR1 is SGHNT and CDR2 YYREEE (reference sequence).